This TCR beta chain emerged from a study of technical replicates of blood from a few donors. Libraries were prepared by immunoSEQ multiplex PCR; TCRdb keeps only in-frame clonotypes and omits some of them. The sample has about 73,000 clones, roughly 93% seen once. Sequences were obtained from T cells isolated from PBMCs. The receptor comes from a human donor in good health.

This CDR3 is CASSLRRAGASYEQYF. The DNA of the CDR3 is TGTGCCAGTAGTCTTCGACGGGCGGGAGCGTCCTACGAGCAGTACTTC. The chain is built from TRBV19 and TRBJ2-7; 7 positions agree with TRBD2. The V gene end was trimmed by 5 bases and the J gene end by 1 base; junction bases not matched to a gene: 11. The germline V gene has CDR1 LNHDA and CDR2 SQIVND (reference sequence). The CDR3 covers 16 residues.